This is a list of T cell receptor beta chains from one sample in a study of T-cell memory formation after mild COVID-19. MiXCR, applied by TCRdb to the 5' RACE reads, yields one record per CDR3 protein. The sample carries approximately 180,000 distinct CDR3 sequences, about a sixth recorded once. Sequenced input: PBMCs or a T cell subset sorted from them (not recorded which). The source is an adult woman who had mild COVID-19 (a few samples of this study predate the infection). Cell type and time point are not known. CDR3s include the opening cysteine and the closing phenylalanine or tryptophan. D genes are given only for firm matches. For some rows the clone size is stated as once, few or many, or as a class when expanded; others skip it.

cdr3_aa	cdr3_nt	v_call	j_call	clone_size	d_call
CASSSWDNTDTQYF	TGTGCCAGCAGTTCGTGGGACAACACAGATACGCAGTATTTT	TRBV6-5	TRBJ2-3	NA	NA
CASSAKVDEQYF	TGTGCCAGCAGCGCCAAGGTAGACGAGCAGTACTTC	TRBV7-9	TRBJ2-7	NA	NA
CASSYSLPSTDTQYF	TGTGCCAGCAGTTACTCCCTTCCTAGCACAGATACGCAGTATTTT	TRBV6-5	TRBJ2-3	NA	NA
CASSQLAETYEQYF	TGTGCCAGCAGCCAGCTAGCGGAGACATACGAGCAGTACTTC	TRBV3-1	TRBJ2-7	NA	TRBD2
CASSRQGNEQYF	TGTGCCAGCAGCCGACAGGGAAACGAGCAGTACTTC	TRBV11-2	TRBJ2-7	many	TRBD1
CASSLGMGTEAFF	TGTGCCAGCAGCTTAGGAATGGGCACTGAAGCTTTCTTT	TRBV7-3	TRBJ1-1	NA	NA
CASSLRGGELTNTGELFF	TGTGCCAGCAGCTTGAGAGGAGGCGAGCTCACGAACACCGGGGAGCTGTTTTTT	TRBV5-6	TRBJ2-2	few	NA
CAWSSGRAAGDTQYF	TGTGCCTGGAGTAGCGGGAGGGCGGCAGGGGATACGCAGTATTTT	TRBV30	TRBJ2-3	few	TRBD2
CASSTGLSSGNTIYF	TGTGCCAGCAGTACAGGACTGAGCTCTGGAAACACCATATATTTT	TRBV6-5	TRBJ1-3	few	NA
CASSKTSREQYF	TGTGCCAGCAGCAAGACTAGTCGCGAGCAGTACTTC	TRBV11-2	TRBJ2-7	few	NA
CSARDTGGDWETQYF	TGCAGTGCTAGAGATACGGGGGGCGACTGGGAGACCCAGTACTTC	TRBV20-1	TRBJ2-5	NA	NA
CASSPPVLDEQYF	TGTGCCAGCTCACCACCAGTGCTCGACGAGCAGTACTTC	TRBV18	TRBJ2-7	NA	NA
CASSQSPFYEQYF	TGCGCCAGCAGCCAAAGCCCGTTCTACGAGCAGTACTTC	TRBV4-1	TRBJ2-7	few	NA
CASSRTRQGTGNTIYF	TGTGCCAGCAGCCGTACACGGCAGGGCACTGGAAACACCATATATTTT	TRBV12-3/TRBV12-4	TRBJ1-3	few	NA
CATSATDSSTVQYF	TGTGCCACCAGTGCTACGGACTCCTCTACGGTGCAGTACTTC	TRBV24-1	TRBJ2-7	NA	NA
CATSDSGTGQRGYTF	TGTGCCACCAGTGACTCCGGGACAGGGCAGAGAGGCTACACCTTC	TRBV24-1	TRBJ1-2	NA	TRBD1
CASSWGRGSQETQYF	TGTGCCAGCAGCTGGGGTCGGGGTTCACAAGAGACCCAGTACTTC	TRBV11-2	TRBJ2-5	NA	NA
CASSPPGGGNEQFF	TGCGCCAGCAGCCCGCCTGGGGGGGGCAATGAGCAGTTCTTC	TRBV5-1	TRBJ2-1	NA	TRBD2
CASSAGTDLFTDTQYF	TGCGCCAGCAGCGCCGGGACAGACCTCTTCACAGATACGCAGTATTTT	TRBV5-1	TRBJ2-3	many	TRBD1
CASSFPTGRTPEAFF	TGTGCCAGCAGCTTCCCGACAGGCCGAACACCTGAAGCTTTCTTT	TRBV11-2	TRBJ1-1	few	NA
CASSLGVTQETQYF	TGCGCCAGCAGCTTGGGAGTGACTCAAGAGACCCAGTACTTC	TRBV5-1	TRBJ2-5	NA	NA
CASSKDVGGTADTQYF	TGTGCCAGCAGCAAAGACGTGGGCGGGACCGCAGATACGCAGTATTTT	TRBV9	TRBJ2-3	NA	NA
CASRQGGSTDTQYF	TGTGCCAGCAGGCAAGGGGGTTCCACAGATACGCAGTATTTT	TRBV7-9	TRBJ2-3	NA	NA
CASSIRFGGYTF	TGTGCCAGCAGCATTCGGTTTGGGGGCTACACCTTC	TRBV7-2	TRBJ1-2	many	NA
CSGFSPRPGRSYQETQYF	TGCAGCGGTTTTTCACCCCGCCCAGGCAGATCGTACCAAGAGACCCAGTACTTC	TRBV29-1	TRBJ2-5	NA	NA
CASSQGTQVNTEAFF	TGCGCCAGCAGCCAAGGGACCCAGGTGAACACTGAAGCTTTCTTT	TRBV4-3	TRBJ1-1	once	NA
CATWAASAAESREQYF	TGTGCCACCTGGGCTGCTTCAGCGGCAGAATCAAGAGAGCAGTACTTC	TRBV2	TRBJ2-7	NA	NA
CASSPTGGDSPLHF	TGTGCCAGCTCACCGACGGGGGGTGATTCACCCCTCCACTTT	TRBV18	TRBJ1-6	NA	NA
CASSIGVLSEAFF	TGTGCCAGCAGCATCGGGGTGCTTTCTGAAGCTTTCTTT	TRBV7-2	TRBJ1-1	few	NA
CASSLASGVSWTEAFF	TGTGCCAGCAGCTTAGCGTCAGGGGTGAGTTGGACTGAAGCTTTCTTT	TRBV7-2	TRBJ1-1	few	NA
CASSLPGQSYEQYF	TGCGCCAGCAGCTTGCCGGGACAGTCCTACGAGCAGTACTTC	TRBV5-1	TRBJ2-7	NA	TRBD1
CSPSGTGGYRDEAFF	TGCAGCCCTTCCGGGACAGGGGGCTATCGAGATGAAGCTTTCTTT	TRBV20-1	TRBJ1-1	few	TRBD1
CASSKLTGNTGELFF	TGCGCCAGCAGCAAGTTGACAGGGAACACCGGGGAGCTGTTTTTT	TRBV5-1	TRBJ2-2	few	NA
CAIMHPSGSPDTQYF	TGTGCCATCATGCACCCTAGCGGGAGTCCAGATACGCAGTATTTT	TRBV10-3	TRBJ2-3	few	TRBD2
CASSQTTFETQYF	TGTGCCAGCAGTCAGACTACCTTCGAGACCCAGTACTTC	TRBV6-2/TRBV6-3	TRBJ2-5	NA	NA
CASSLVLSYNSPLHF	TGTGCCAGCAGCTTAGTTCTCTCCTATAATTCACCCCTCCACTTT	TRBV7-2	TRBJ1-6	NA	NA
CASTTQGINEQYF	TGTGCCAGCACCACCCAGGGGATCAACGAGCAGTACTTC	TRBV6-6	TRBJ2-7	few	NA
CASKAQGFTEAFF	TGTGCCAGCAAAGCTCAGGGTTTCACTGAAGCTTTCTTT	TRBV2	TRBJ1-1	NA	NA
CASSYVQGGQPQHF	TGTGCCAGCAGTTACGTACAGGGAGGACAGCCCCAGCATTTT	TRBV6-5	TRBJ1-5	NA	NA
CASSQDGAATYEQYF	TGCGCCAGCAGCCAAGATGGGGCAGCAACCTACGAGCAGTACTTC	TRBV4-1	TRBJ2-7	NA	NA
CASSSGGARKDTQYF	TGTGCCAGCAGCTCCGGGGGCGCCCGGAAAGATACGCAGTATTTT	TRBV7-6	TRBJ2-3	NA	NA
CASSRRLGPQYF	TGTGCCAGCAGCCGGAGACTCGGACCTCAGTACTTC	TRBV6-2/TRBV6-3	TRBJ2-4	NA	NA
CASSQDGQGPQNIQYF	TGTGCCAGCAGCCAAGATGGACAGGGCCCCCAAAACATTCAGTACTTC	TRBV4-2	TRBJ2-4	few	TRBD1
CASSLGPVDSYEQYF	TGTGCCAGCAGCTTAGGACCGGTCGACTCCTACGAGCAGTACTTC	TRBV7-6	TRBJ2-7	few	NA
CASSQDRLAGELSYNEQFF	TGTGCCAGCAGCCAAGATAGGCTAGCGGGAGAGCTATCCTACAATGAGCAGTTCTTC	TRBV4-2	TRBJ2-1	few	TRBD2
CASSYGLAGGQETQYF	TGTGCCAGCAGTTACGGGCTAGCGGGGGGCCAAGAGACCCAGTACTTC	TRBV6-2/TRBV6-3	TRBJ2-5	few	TRBD2
CASRPGTSGAYEQYF	TGTGCCAGCAGGCCCGGGACTAGCGGCGCCTACGAGCAGTACTTC	TRBV3-1	TRBJ2-7	NA	TRBD2
CAISDPGLAAYEQYF	TGTGCCATCAGTGACCCGGGACTAGCCGCCTACGAGCAGTACTTC	TRBV10-3	TRBJ2-7	NA	TRBD2
CASRHGQGTPQETQYF	TGTGCCAGCAGACATGGACAGGGAACCCCTCAAGAGACCCAGTACTTC	TRBV11-2	TRBJ2-5	NA	TRBD1
CASTGGGHAGEQYF	TGTGCCAGCACCGGGGGCGGGCACGCGGGGGAGCAGTACTTC	TRBV6-5	TRBJ2-7	NA	NA
CASSSNRDTEAFF	TGTGCCAGCTCATCCAACAGGGACACTGAAGCTTTCTTT	TRBV18	TRBJ1-1	many	NA
CASTKTGSYTF	TGTGCCAGCACAAAAACGGGGAGCTACACCTTC	TRBV6-2/TRBV6-3	TRBJ1-2	NA	NA
CASSLGQSERAFF	TGTGCCAGCTCACTGGGACAAAGCGAACGAGCTTTCTTT	TRBV18	TRBJ1-1	NA	NA